Presented here are 3 T cell receptor beta chains from one specimen sequenced in a study of blood T cell repertoires in COVID-19 (dated by TCRdb to the early 2020s). Libraries were made using the immunoSEQ multiplex PCR assay. The source is immuneACCESS, and TCRdb retained only in-frame sequences with V and J called. Part of the clones is not carried over; for the studies checked, unresolved V genes explain less than half of this, and the remainder is unexplained. This sample is represented by around 99,000 clones; around three quarters of them were singletons. Of the sample, 7.5% to 9.5% falls within the top ten clones. The sequencing input was peripheral blood. All receptors derive from a man aged 50 or older who had recovered from COVID-19.

The CDR3 reads CASSRWAKNIQYF. The CDR3 coding sequence is TGTGCCAGCAGCCGGTGGGCCAAAAACATTCAGTACTTC. The J gene is TRBJ2-4, the V gene TRBV5-8; D is unclear. This CDR3 spans 13 amino acids. Germline assignment: CDR1 SGHTS and CDR2 YDEGEE. V lost 4 bases to trimming and J lost 1 base, with 6 bases between them.

V and J are TRBV5-4 and TRBJ2-7; unclear D gene. The CDR3 is made up of 15 amino acids. Germline V gene lookup returns CDR1 SGHNT and CDR2 YYREEE (reference sequence). V lost 1 base and J lost 1, with 12 bases in between. The chain's CDR3 is CASSLNRGISYEQYF. The CDR3 DNA reads TGTGCCAGCAGCTTGAATAGAGGAATTTCCTACGAGCAGTACTTC.

The V gene is TRBV3-1 (or the pseudogene TRBV3-2), the J gene TRBJ1-4; D is uncertain. The CDR3 loop spans 14 amino acids. The germline V gene encodes CDR1 LGHDT and CDR2 YNNKEL (reference sequence). V lost 5 bases and J 4 bases, leaving 11 bases between the germline ends. CDR3 sequence: CASSNRRNNEKLFF. CDR3 DNA: TGTGCCAGCAGCAACAGAAGAAATAATGAAAAACTGTTTTTT.